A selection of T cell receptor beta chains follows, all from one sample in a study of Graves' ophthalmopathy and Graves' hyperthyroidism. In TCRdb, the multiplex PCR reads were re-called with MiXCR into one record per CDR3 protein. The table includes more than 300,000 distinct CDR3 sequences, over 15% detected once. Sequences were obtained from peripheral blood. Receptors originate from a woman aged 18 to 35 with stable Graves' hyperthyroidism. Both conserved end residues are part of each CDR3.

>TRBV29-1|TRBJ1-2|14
CSVEAPGVPFGYTF
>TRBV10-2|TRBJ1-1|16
CASSPFRGAGNTEAFF
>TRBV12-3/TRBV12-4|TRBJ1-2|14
CASSLDRGIYGYTF
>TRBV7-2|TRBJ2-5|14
CASSLLGTRETQYF
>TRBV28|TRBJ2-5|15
CASSLTSGYQETQYF
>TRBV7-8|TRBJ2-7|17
CASSLRASGAHSYEQYF
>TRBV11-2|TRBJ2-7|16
CASSHERRSGFREQYF
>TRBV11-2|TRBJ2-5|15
CASSFYRGERETQYF
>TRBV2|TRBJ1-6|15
CASSEEGQSNSPLHF
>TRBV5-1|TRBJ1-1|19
CASSRLGTGQGMSGTEAFF
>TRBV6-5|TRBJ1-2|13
CASSLDSLNGYTF
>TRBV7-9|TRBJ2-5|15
CASSLPGQIEETQYF
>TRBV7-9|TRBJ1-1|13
CASRVTGGLGAFF
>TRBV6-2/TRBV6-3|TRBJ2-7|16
CASHPAGTGASDEQYF
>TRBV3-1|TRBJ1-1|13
CASSPLGDTEAFF
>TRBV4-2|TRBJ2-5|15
CASSQAGTGPETQYF
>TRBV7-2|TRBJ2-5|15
CASSPRWGRGETQYF
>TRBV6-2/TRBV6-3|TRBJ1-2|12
CASSLQTLTYTF
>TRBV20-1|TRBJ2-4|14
CSAQGQVIKNIQYF
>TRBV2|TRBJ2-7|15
CASKWGRQGRGEQYF
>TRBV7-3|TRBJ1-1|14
CASRKGQKGTEAFF
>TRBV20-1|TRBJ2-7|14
CSAVAGTGAYEQYF
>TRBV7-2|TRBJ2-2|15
CASSAGDPYTGELFF
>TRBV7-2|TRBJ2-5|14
CASSLSGTSATQYF
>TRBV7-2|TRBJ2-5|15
CASSFNPGGQETQYF
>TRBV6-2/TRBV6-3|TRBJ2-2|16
CASSYSQDGRVGELFF
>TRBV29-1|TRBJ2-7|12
CSVVWGTYEQYF
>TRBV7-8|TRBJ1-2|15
CASSIGQGAWFGYTF
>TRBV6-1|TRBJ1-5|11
CASSTGRPQHF
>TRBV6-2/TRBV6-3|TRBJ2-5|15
CASRPGLAAQETQYF
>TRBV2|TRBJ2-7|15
CASSPPNQGPYEQYF
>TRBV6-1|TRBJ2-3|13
CATSGSETDTQYF
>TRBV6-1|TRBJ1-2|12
CASRDRKYGYTF
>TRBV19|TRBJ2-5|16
CASSHTRTSGGETQYF
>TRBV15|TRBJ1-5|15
CATSRDRGAGQPQHF
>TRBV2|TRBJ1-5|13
CAGAGTGNQPQHF
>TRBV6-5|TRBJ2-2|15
CASSSRRGHTGELFF
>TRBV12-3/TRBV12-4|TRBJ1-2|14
CASSGDRGRGSYTF
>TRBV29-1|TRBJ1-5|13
CSVGGGKHQPQHF
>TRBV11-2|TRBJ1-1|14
CASSQIQGFTEAFF
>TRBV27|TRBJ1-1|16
CASKLSILWTGERAFF
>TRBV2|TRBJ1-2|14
CASWAGILSYGYTF
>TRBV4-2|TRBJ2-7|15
CASSQVRSDSYEQYF
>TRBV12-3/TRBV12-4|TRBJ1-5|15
CASSRGQGGDQPQHF
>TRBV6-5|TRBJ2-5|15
CASSYSADSQETQYF
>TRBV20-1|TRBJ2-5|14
CSARVRGSLETQYF
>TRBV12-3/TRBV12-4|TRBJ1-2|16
CASSLGGAVTNYGYTF
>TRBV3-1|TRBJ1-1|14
CASSHLVQNTEAFF
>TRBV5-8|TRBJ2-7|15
CASSRGQGGTYEQYF